Listed below are T cell receptor beta chains from one sample, sequenced in a study of blood T cell repertoires in COVID-19. Profiling relied on immunoSEQ multiplex PCR, and the TCRdb table lists in-frame clones only, not all of them. The sample yields 140,000 or so clones, more than 70% seen once. Sequencing used peripheral blood. These receptors were collected from a woman aged 50 to 60 with acute or convalescent COVID-19. Both conserved end residues are part of each CDR3. The D gene is left open where the match is weak. Size is stated for part of the rows, as once, few or many counts, or as a class when the clone is expanded.

clone_size,j_call,d_call,v_call,cdr3_length,cdr3_aa,cdr3_nt
NA,TRBJ2-5,TRBD1,TRBV7-2,14,CASSAQGARETQYF,TGTGCCAGCAGCGCCCAGGGGGCTCGGGAGACCCAGTACTTC
NA,TRBJ1-2,NA,TRBV2,16,CASSERRDAANYGYTF,TGTGCCAGCAGTGAGCGGCGGGACGCTGCTAACTATGGCTACACCTTC
NA,TRBJ2-2,TRBD2,TRBV5-1,17,CASSLDPSGLNTGELFF,TGCGCCAGCAGCTTGGACCCTAGCGGACTAAACACCGGGGAGCTGTTTTTT
few,TRBJ1-5,NA,TRBV6-5,14,CASSSGAGNQPQHF,TGTGCCAGCAGTTCAGGGGCAGGCAATCAGCCCCAGCATTTT
NA,TRBJ1-4,NA,TRBV7-2,15,CASSLSYRANEKLFF,TGTGCCAGCAGCCTTAGTTACAGAGCTAATGAAAAACTGTTTTTT
NA,TRBJ2-7,NA,TRBV7-2,15,CASSPRQASYLEQYF,TGTGCCAGCAGCCCGCGACAGGCCTCCTATCTCGAGCAGTACTTC
NA,TRBJ1-1,NA,TRBV6-4,13,CASSVQGGTEAFF,TGTGCCAGCAGTGTCCAGGGTGGCACTGAAGCTTTCTTT
NA,TRBJ1-5,TRBD1,TRBV20-1,14,CSASGTGLNQPQHF,TGCAGTGCTAGTGGGACAGGGCTCAATCAGCCCCAGCATTTT
NA,TRBJ1-4,NA,TRBV6-5,14,CASSPDRTNEKLFF,TGTGCCAGCAGTCCGGACAGAACTAATGAAAAACTGTTTTTT
NA,TRBJ1-3,NA,TRBV3-1/TRBV3-2,13,CASSQAVRNTIYF,TGTGCCAGCAGCCAAGCTGTGCGGAACACCATATATTTT
once,TRBJ2-7,NA,TRBV19,14,CASSTGTPYYEQYF,TGTGCCAGTAGTACCGGGACACCCTACTACGAGCAGTACTTC
NA,TRBJ1-1,NA,TRBV19,14,CASSTGVQGTEAFF,TGTGCCAGTAGTACAGGGGTGCAGGGCACTGAAGCTTTCTTT
NA,TRBJ1-2,TRBD1,TRBV5-1,14,CASSQGQGASIDTF,TGCGCCAGCAGCCAGGGACAGGGGGCGTCGATTGACACCTTC
NA,TRBJ2-5,NA,TRBV3-1/TRBV3-2,13,CASSRLDQETQYF,TGTGCCAGCAGTCGACTAGATCAAGAGACCCAGTACTTC
NA,TRBJ2-2,NA,TRBV5-1,15,CASSGTGSNTGELFF,TGCGCCAGCAGCGGCACAGGGTCCAACACCGGGGAGCTGTTTTTT
NA,TRBJ1-1,NA,TRBV7-2,12,CASSWAGTEAFF,TGTGCCAGCAGCTGGGCGGGCACTGAAGCTTTCTTT
NA,TRBJ1-5,NA,TRBV6-6,12,CASSQGGQPQHF,TGTGCCAGCAGTCAAGGGGGTCAGCCCCAGCATTTT
NA,TRBJ2-5,NA,TRBV6-5,13,CASSWDFQETQYF,TGTGCCAGCAGCTGGGACTTCCAAGAGACCCAGTACTTC
NA,TRBJ1-2,TRBD1,TRBV4-3,14,CASSLGTGVPSYTF,TGCGCCAGCAGCCTCGGGACAGGGGTTCCTAGCTACACCTTC
NA,TRBJ2-3,NA,TRBV5-5,14,CASSARGEPDTQYF,TGTGCCAGCAGCGCCAGGGGAGAGCCAGATACGCAGTATTTT
NA,TRBJ2-7,NA,TRBV5-5,14,CASTDEGGGYEQYF,TGTGCCAGCACCGATGAGGGAGGGGGCTACGAGCAGTACTTC
NA,TRBJ1-2,TRBD1,TRBV19,14,CASSPLNRGYGYTF,TGTGCCAGTAGTCCATTAAACAGGGGCTATGGCTACACCTTC
NA,TRBJ2-7,TRBD1,TRBV7-2,15,CASTSYRGSSYEQYF,TGTGCCAGCACCTCTTACAGGGGCTCGTCCTACGAGCAGTACTTC
NA,TRBJ1-5,NA,TRBV28,14,CASSLHGEDQPQHF,TGTGCCAGCAGTTTACATGGGGAGGATCAGCCCCAGCATTTT
NA,TRBJ2-6,NA,TRBV6-2/TRBV6-3,13,CASTPTGANVLTF,TGTGCCAGCACCCCGACAGGGGCCAACGTCCTGACTTTC
NA,TRBJ2-3,NA,TRBV9,16,CASSPYGGAAEDTQYF,TGTGCCAGCAGTCCTTATGGGGGGGCAGCAGAGGATACGCAGTATTTT
NA,TRBJ1-2,TRBD1,TRBV5-6,14,CASSPGTGHYGYTF,TGTGCCAGCAGCCCCGGGACAGGGCACTATGGCTACACCTTC
NA,TRBJ1-2,NA,TRBV25-1,14,CASSGTDANYGYTF,TGTGCCAGCAGTGGGACAGACGCTAACTATGGCTACACCTTC
NA,TRBJ2-7,NA,TRBV7-2,14,CASSLGHSFYEQYF,TGTGCCAGCAGCTTAGGTCACAGCTTTTACGAGCAGTACTTC
NA,TRBJ2-3,NA,TRBV6-4,17,CASSDSMVGRGSGTQYF,TGTGCCAGCAGTGACTCGATGGTTGGTAGGGGGTCAGGGACGCAGTATTTT
few,TRBJ2-7,NA,TRBV18,14,CASSYEGGQYEQYF,TGTGCCAGCTCGTACGAGGGGGGGCAATACGAGCAGTACTTC
NA,TRBJ1-1,NA,TRBV6-6,14,CASSYSSPNTEAFF,TGTGCCAGCAGTTACTCGAGTCCGAACACTGAAGCTTTCTTT
NA,TRBJ2-1,NA,TRBV9,13,CASSVPPYNEQFF,TGTGCCAGCAGCGTCCCTCCCTACAATGAGCAGTTCTTC
NA,TRBJ1-5,NA,TRBV4-3,14,CASSLGRVTQPQHF,TGCGCCAGCAGCCTGGGCAGGGTTACTCAGCCCCAGCATTTT
once,TRBJ1-5,TRBD1,TRBV4-1,17,CASSQEGTGRSGQPQHF,TGCGCCAGCAGCCAAGAGGGGACAGGGAGAAGTGGTCAGCCCCAGCATTTT
NA,TRBJ1-2,NA,TRBV19,17,CASRNQGGSGVKYGYTF,TGTGCCAGTAGGAACCAGGGAGGGTCTGGTGTCAAGTATGGCTACACCTTC
NA,TRBJ1-5,TRBD1,TRBV2,14,CASSRTGSNQPQHF,TGTGCCAGCAGTAGGACAGGAAGCAATCAGCCCCAGCATTTT
NA,TRBJ1-2,NA,TRBV5-6,12,CASSSGGYGYTF,TGTGCCAGCAGCTCCGGAGGGTATGGCTACACCTTC
NA,TRBJ1-1,NA,TRBV30,14,CAWSAGYANTEAFF,TGTGCCTGGAGTGCCGGGTACGCGAACACTGAAGCTTTCTTT
few,TRBJ2-3,TRBD2,TRBV11-3,17,CASSLELGTSGTDTQYF,TGTGCCAGCAGCTTAGAGTTGGGGACTAGCGGCACAGATACGCAGTATTTT
few,TRBJ2-5,NA,TRBV30,13,CAWDIGVQETQYF,TGTGCCTGGGACATAGGGGTCCAAGAGACCCAGTACTTC
NA,TRBJ1-3,TRBD1,TRBV27,17,CASSKTHRGGDGNTIYF,TGTGCCAGCAGTAAAACCCACAGGGGTGGAGATGGAAACACCATATATTTT